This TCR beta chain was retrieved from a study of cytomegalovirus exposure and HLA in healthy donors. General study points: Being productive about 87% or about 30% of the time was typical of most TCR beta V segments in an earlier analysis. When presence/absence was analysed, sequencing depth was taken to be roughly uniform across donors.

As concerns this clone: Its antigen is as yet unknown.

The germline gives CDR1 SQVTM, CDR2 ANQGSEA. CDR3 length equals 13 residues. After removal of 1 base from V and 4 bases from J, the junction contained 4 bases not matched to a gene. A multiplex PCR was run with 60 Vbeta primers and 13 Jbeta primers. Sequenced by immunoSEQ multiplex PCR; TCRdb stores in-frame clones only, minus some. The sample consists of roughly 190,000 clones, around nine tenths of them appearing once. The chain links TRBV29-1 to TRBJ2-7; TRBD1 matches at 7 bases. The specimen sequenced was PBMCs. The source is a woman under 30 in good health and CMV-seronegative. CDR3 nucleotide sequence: TGCAGCGTTGAAGCAGGGGGTGATTACGAGCAGTACTTC. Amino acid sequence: CSVEAGGDYEQYF.